This TCR beta chain emerged from a study of T cell responses to AZD1222 COVID-19 vaccine. General study points: Nearly half of spike-specific TCRs reportedly go after variant regions that carry no mutations. There were vaccine-associated CD4 TCRs across spike, dominant at 160-218 and 743-854. Spike-specific TCR breadth and depth rose after two AZD1222 doses. In a largely white British group with more females than males, clonal diversity was possibly underestimated.

CDR3 size: 17 residues. Germline V gives CDR1 MGHRA, CDR2 YSYEKL. V shed 2 bases and J shed 3 bases, with 18 bases lying between them. The protocol was immunoSEQ multiplex PCR, while the TCRdb copy is restricted to in-frame clones and leaves out a portion. The profile covers more than 95,000 clones, with roughly 88% appearing a single time and around 4.8% taken by the ten largest. Comments on this clone: Its antigen is unknown.

The chain recombines TRBV4-1 with TRBJ2-3, with D possibly being TRBD1 (6 bases). The sequences come from peripheral blood, collected on day 0 of AZD1222 vaccination. The clonotype comes from an adult in good health. CDR3 amino acids: CASSQSPGAISTDTQYF. The DNA of the CDR3 is TGCGCCAGCAGCCAAAGCCCAGGGGCAATTAGTACAGATACGCAGTATTTT.